A single sample is the source of the 6 T cell receptor beta chains below, sequenced in a study of preoperative IRX-2 immunotherapy in early breast cancer. Described treatment: preoperative locoregional IRX-2 cytokine immunotherapy. The protocol was immunoSEQ multiplex PCR, while the TCRdb copy is restricted to in-frame clones and leaves out a portion. The table records approximately 98,000 clones, roughly 89% of them present only once. The material sequenced was tumor tissue, taken after IRX-2 immunotherapy. Receptors originate from a human donor with breast cancer.

This chain uses TRBV19 with TRBJ1-2; 10 bases match TRBD1. The CDR3 length is 15 residues. V lost 6 bases and J lost 1; bases outside the gene matches: 5. Germline V CDR1 and CDR2: LNHDA, SQIVND (reference sequence). The CDR3 loop is CASRGGQGDNYGYTF. In DNA form, the CDR3 reads TGTGCCAGTAGGGGTGGACAGGGGGATAACTATGGCTACACCTTC.

J is TRBJ1-5 and V is TRBV28, with D tentatively TRBD1 (5 bases). This CDR3 region has 19 residues. Trimming took 4 bases from V and 2 from J, leaving 24 bases between them. CDR1 is MDHEN, CDR2 SYDVKM, per germline. CDR3 sequence (DNA): TGTGCCAGCAGTTACCCGCTTACCCACAGGTTCATGGGCAATCAGCCCCAGCATTTT. Translated: CASSYPLTHRFMGNQPQHF.

V usage is TRBV28 and J usage is TRBJ2-5; tentatively, D is TRBD1 (6 bases). The ends were cut back, 1 base at V and 1 base at J, with 13 bases in the middle. CDR1 is MDHEN, CDR2 SYDVKM, per germline. This CDR3 has 16 amino acids. The CDR3 DNA reads as TGTGCCAGCAGTTTATCGCAGGGGACCTCCCAAGAGACCCAGTACTTC. It is translated as CASSLSQGTSQETQYF.

This chain uses TRBV7-1 with TRBJ2-2; a possible D gene is TRBD2 (6 bases). TRBV7-1 is given ORF status, its function remaining uncertain. Trimming removed 4 bases at V and 0 bases at J, with 9 bases between. This CDR3 is built from 15 residues. For the CDR3, the DNA is TGTGCCAGCAGCTGGGGCGGGGCGAACACCGGGGAGCTGTTTTTT. This codes for CASSWGGANTGELFF.

This chain links TRBV7-6 with TRBJ2-3; TRBD1 agrees at 8 bases. CDR1 and CDR2 (germline): SGHVS, FNYEAQ. J was trimmed by 0 bases and V by 5 bases; bases with no gene match: 7. This CDR3 has 16 amino acids. CDR3 bases: TGTGCCAGCAGCCGTGGGACAGGCGTTAGCACAGATACGCAGTATTTT. Translation gives CASSRGTGVSTDTQYF.

The rearrangement joins TRBV6-8 to TRBJ2-5, with D possibly being TRBD1 (6 bases). The CDR3 spans 12 residues. Trimming pared 6 bases from V and 4 bases from J, leaving 9 bases between. Germline CDR1 is MNHGY and CDR2 is SAAAGT. In DNA form, the CDR3 reads TGTGCCAGCAGCCCAGGGGTAGAGACCCAGTACTTC. It yields the protein CASSPGVETQYF.